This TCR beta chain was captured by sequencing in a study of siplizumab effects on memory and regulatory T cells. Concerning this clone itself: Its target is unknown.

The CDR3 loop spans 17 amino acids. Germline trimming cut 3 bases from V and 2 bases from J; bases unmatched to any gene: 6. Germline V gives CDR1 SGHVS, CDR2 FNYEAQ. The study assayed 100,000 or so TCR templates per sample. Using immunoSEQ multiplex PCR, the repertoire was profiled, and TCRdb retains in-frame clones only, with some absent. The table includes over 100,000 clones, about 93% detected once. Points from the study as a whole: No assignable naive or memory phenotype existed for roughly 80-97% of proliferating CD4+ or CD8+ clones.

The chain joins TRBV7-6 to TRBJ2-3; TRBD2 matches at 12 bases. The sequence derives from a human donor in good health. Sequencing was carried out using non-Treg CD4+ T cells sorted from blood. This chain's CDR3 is CASSFSLAGGPTDTQYF. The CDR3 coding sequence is TGTGCCAGCAGCTTCTCTCTAGCGGGGGGGCCCACAGATACGCAGTATTTT.